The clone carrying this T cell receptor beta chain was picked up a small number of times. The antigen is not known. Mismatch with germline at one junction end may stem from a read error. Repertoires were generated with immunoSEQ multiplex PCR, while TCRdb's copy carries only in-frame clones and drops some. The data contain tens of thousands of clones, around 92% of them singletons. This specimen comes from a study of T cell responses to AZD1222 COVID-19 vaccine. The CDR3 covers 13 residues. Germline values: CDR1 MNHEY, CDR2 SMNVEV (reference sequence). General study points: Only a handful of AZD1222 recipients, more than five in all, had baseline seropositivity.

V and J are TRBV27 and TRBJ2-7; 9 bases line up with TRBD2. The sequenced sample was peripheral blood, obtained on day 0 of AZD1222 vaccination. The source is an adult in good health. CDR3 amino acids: CASSFTVAGAQDF. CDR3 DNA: TGTGCCAGCAGTTTTACGGTAGCGGGAGCTCAGGACTTC.